The 22 T cell receptor beta chains reported below all come from one sample, sequenced in a study of Graves' ophthalmopathy and Graves' hyperthyroidism. Amplifying from RNA transcripts, the study obtained TCR beta CDR3 regions. HTBI primers served in a first-round RT-PCR, which a second-round multiplex PCR followed. TCRdb reprocessed the multiplex PCR reads with MiXCR, giving one entry per CDR3 protein. The sample holds roughly 160,000 distinct CDR3 sequences, 37% seen once. Sequenced: peripheral blood. The receptors shown here come from a woman aged 40 to 49 with Graves' ophthalmopathy.

This clonotype was seen ten or more times. The rearrangement links TRBV20-1 to TRBJ2-6, with D unclear. CDR1 DFQATT and CDR2 SNEGSKA come from the germline V gene (reference sequence). V was cut by 3 bases and J by 2 bases, with 14 bases left in between. CDR3 length equals 16 residues. The CDR3 sequence: CSARSPGGTGANVLTF. The DNA of the CDR3 is TGCAGTGCTAGGTCACCCGGCGGAACTGGGGCCAACGTCCTGACTTTC.

This clonotype was seen many times. The rearrangement links TRBV6-5 to TRBJ1-1, with 8 positions matching TRBD1. Germline lookup yields CDR1 MNHEY and CDR2 SVGAGI. The junction had 6 bases not matched to a gene; V was cut back by 8 bases and J by 1 base. This CDR3 contains 14 residues. The CDR3, as DNA: TGTGCCAGCGGACAAGGACAGGGGAACACTGAAGCTTTCTTT. It is translated as CASGQGQGNTEAFF.

V and J are TRBV20-1 and TRBJ1-5; TRBD1 matches 8 bases. The germline gives CDR1 DFQATT, CDR2 SNEGSKA (reference sequence). V shed 3 bases, J shed 7 bases, and the junction held 14 bases outside the gene matches. CDR3 size: 16 residues. As DNA, the CDR3 is TGCAGTGCTAGTCCCGGGACACAGGGGGTGCCCCAGCCCCAGCATTTT. Protein sequence: CSASPGTQGVPQPQHF.

This clonotype was recorded a few times. V and J are TRBV6-5 and TRBJ2-5, with D possibly TRBD1 on 5 matching bases. The CDR3 totals 15 residues. CDR1 and CDR2 (germline): MNHEY, SVGAGI. Trimming removed 0 bases from V and 0 bases from J, with 8 bases in between. The CDR3 DNA follows: TGTGCCAGCAGTTACTCTCAGGGCTACCAAGAGACCCAGTACTTC. It is translated as CASSYSQGYQETQYF.

The rearrangement joins TRBV28 to TRBJ1-2; D is possibly TRBD1 (5 bases). Per germline, CDR1 MDHEN and CDR2 SYDVKM. The CDR3 contains 14 residues. Deletions cut 7 bases from V and 6 bases from J, with 18 bases between. CDR3 protein: CASMVPGPGDGYTF. CDR3 nucleotide sequence: TGTGCCAGCATGGTCCCAGGGCCTGGGGATGGCTACACCTTC.

This clonotype showed up just a few times. V is TRBV20-1 and J is TRBJ1-2; D unclear. The germline gives CDR1 DFQATT, CDR2 SNEGSKA (reference sequence). Trimming shortened V by 4 bases and J by 2 bases, and 17 bases separated the two germline ends. The CDR3 runs to 15 residues. The CDR3 coding sequence is TGCAGTGCTATTCAGCCATGGCAGACAAACTATGGCTACACCTTC. Amino acid sequence: CSAIQPWQTNYGYTF.

Ten or more counts support this clonotype. This chain joins TRBV7-8 and TRBJ2-7, with D maybe TRBD2 (6 bases). The CDR3 consists of 16 residues. Germline lookup yields CDR1 SGHVS and CDR2 FQNEAQ. Trimming removed 8 bases from V and 5 bases from J, with 25 bases in between. The CDR3: CASARSSGWDFNEQYF. The CDR3 coding sequence is TGTGCCAGCGCCCGGTCGTCAGGGTGGGACTTTAACGAGCAGTACTTC.

The table lists this clonotype with a few counts. The V and J genes are TRBV6-2 or TRBV6-3 and TRBJ1-2; 7 bases line up with TRBD1. CDR1 is MNHEY and CDR2 is SVGEGT in the germline V gene. CDR3 length equals 13 residues. V dropped 1 base and J dropped 7; count of bases not matched to a gene: 3. CDR3 bases: TGTGCCAGCAGTTACTACCGGGACAGTGGCTACACCTTC. Amino acids: CASSYYRDSGYTF.

This clonotype was counted ten times or more. The rearrangement joins TRBV7-2 to TRBJ1-5; perhaps TRBD1 as D (5 bases). The V gene lost 0 bases and the J gene lost 6 bases, with 12 bases spanning the gap. This CDR3 has 15 residues. Germline lookup yields CDR1 SGHTA and CDR2 FQGNSA. CDR3 amino acids: CASSLAQGFSQPQHF. As DNA, the CDR3 is TGTGCCAGCAGCTTAGCGCAGGGTTTCAGTCAGCCCCAGCATTTT.

The chain is built from TRBV2 and TRBJ1-1; no definite D call. Per the germline V gene, CDR1 is SNHLY and CDR2 is FYNNEI. The germline V and J ends were trimmed by 6 bases and 9 bases, with 8 bases remaining between them. The length of the CDR3 is 10 residues. The CDR3 DNA is TGTGCCAGCAGCGCGTGGAAAGCTTTCTTT. Translating gives CASSAWKAFF.

CDR3 protein: CSVEVADYGYTF. Here the CDR3 DNA reads TGCAGCGTTGAAGTAGCGGACTATGGCTACACCTTC. This chain connects TRBV29-1 to TRBJ1-2; D unresolved. The V gene's germline CDR1 is SQVTM and CDR2 ANQGSEA. The V and J ends lost 1 base and 3 bases respectively, with 6 bases between them. There are 12 residues in the CDR3.

This clonotype was observed a handful of times. The J gene is TRBJ2-7, the V gene TRBV7-3; weak D call: TRBD2 (7 bases). The CDR3 has 15 amino acids. The germline V gene encodes CDR1 SGHTA and CDR2 FQGTGA. V was clipped by 2 bases and J by 6 bases, with 17 bases between them. Here the CDR3 reads CASSLFRGGIGEQYF. Written as DNA, the CDR3 is TGTGCCAGCAGCTTATTCCGCGGGGGCATCGGCGAGCAGTACTTC.

The sample holds a few counts of this clonotype. The chain recombines TRBV6-1 with TRBJ2-4; 11 bases agree with TRBD2. Germline loops: CDR1 MNHNS, CDR2 SASEGT. The CDR3 totals 17 residues. V trimming: 6 bases; J trimming: 7 bases; junction bases outside the gene matches: 14. The CDR3 region is CASSLAGTSGRGNIQYF. CDR3 DNA sequence: TGTGCCAGCAGCCTCGCCGGGACTAGCGGTCGTGGGAACATTCAGTACTTC.

This chain uses TRBV7-2 with TRBJ2-5; D is perhaps TRBD1 or TRBD2 (6 bases each). Per the germline V gene, CDR1 is SGHTA and CDR2 is FQGNSA. V lost 3 bases to trimming and J lost 7 bases, with 18 bases between them. The CDR3 totals 15 residues. The CDR3 DNA is TGTGCCAGCAGCTTGGCGAGGGGGGAGTTGTCGACCCAGTACTTC. Protein: CASSLARGELSTQYF.

This clonotype has ten or more counts. CDR3: CASSVQDEQYF. The CDR3 nucleotides read TGTGCCAGCAGTGTACAAGACGAGCAGTACTTC. This chain uses TRBV6-1 with TRBJ2-7; D gene ambiguous. From germline, CDR1 is MNHNS and CDR2 SASEGT. The CDR3 contains 11 residues. With 4 bases removed from V and 5 bases from J, the gap between germline ends came to 6 bases.

This clonotype appeared many times. The chain links TRBV28 to TRBJ1-2; 10 bases are a match to TRBD1. This CDR3 comprises 13 residues. Germline loops: CDR1 MDHEN, CDR2 SYDVKM. J gave up 5 bases and V 6 bases, and 3 bases lay outside the gene matches. The CDR3 loop is CASSSGQGYGYTF. CDR3 bases: TGTGCCAGCAGCTCGGGACAGGGGTATGGCTACACCTTC.

The chain employs TRBV27 and TRBJ2-7; 9 bases fit TRBD2. Germline CDR1 and CDR2: MNHEY and SMNVEV (reference sequence). V trimming: 4 bases; J trimming: 1 base; junction bases outside the gene matches: 8. The CDR3 sequence is 16 residues long. The CDR3, as DNA: TGTGCCAGCAGTTCTCGGAGCAGCGGGAGGTCCTACGAGCAGTACTTC. Translation gives CASSSRSSGRSYEQYF.

J is TRBJ1-1 and V is TRBV27; TRBD1 matches 10 bases. Looked up from germline, CDR1 is MNHEY and CDR2 is SMNVEV (reference sequence). Trimming cost V 5 bases and J 3 bases; bases outside gene matches: 3. The length of the CDR3 is 14 residues. In DNA, the CDR3 is TGTGCCAGCAGTCATGGACAGGGGGACACTGAAGCTTTCTTT. Translated: CASSHGQGDTEAFF.

This chain joins TRBV28 and TRBJ1-1; unclear D gene. CDR3 size: 10 residues. V was clipped by 8 bases and J by 6 bases, with 7 bases between them. The germline V gene has CDR1 MDHEN and CDR2 SYDVKM. CDR3 nucleotide sequence: TGTGCCAGCGGGCTAGCTGAAGCTTTCTTT. Translated: CASGLAEAFF. Using reference TRBV28 and TRBJ1-1 for the parts outside the CDR3, the full variable domain is DVKVTQSSRYLVKRTGEKVFLECVQDMDHENMFWYRQDPGLGLRLIYFSYDVKMKEKGDIPEGYSVSREKKERFSLILESASTNQTSMYLCASGLAEAFFGQGTRLTVV.

The chain recombines TRBV29-1 with TRBJ2-7; no clear D gene. The ends were cut back, 1 base at V and 4 bases at J, with 8 bases in the middle. This CDR3 spans 12 amino acids. In germline, CDR1 is SQVTM, CDR2 ANQGSEA. The CDR3 DNA reads as TGCAGCGTTGAAGGAGATAGATACGAGCAGTACTTC. Residues: CSVEGDRYEQYF.

In the case of this clonotype: Since no conserved phenylalanine or tryptophan closes the CDR3, a read error is the likely cause. The V gene is TRBV6-5, the J gene TRBJ2-7, with 11 bases aligning to TRBD2. This CDR3 has 15 residues. J gave up 3 bases and V 4 bases, and 5 bases lay outside the gene matches. Germline values: CDR1 MNHEY, CDR2 SVGAGI. CDR3 region: CASSSLLAGVYEQYL. In DNA form, the CDR3 reads TGTGCCAGCAGTTCCCTACTAGCGGGAGTCTACGAGCAGTACTTA.

V and J are TRBV6-2 or TRBV6-3 and TRBJ1-5, with 7 bases fitting TRBD1. The CDR3 is 13 amino acids. V was pared by 5 bases and J by 5 bases, with 3 bases of the junction left unmatched. Germline values: CDR1 MNHEY, CDR2 SVGEGT. The CDR3: CASSPQGDQPQHF. For the CDR3, the DNA is TGTGCCAGCAGTCCCCAGGGGGATCAGCCCCAGCATTTT.